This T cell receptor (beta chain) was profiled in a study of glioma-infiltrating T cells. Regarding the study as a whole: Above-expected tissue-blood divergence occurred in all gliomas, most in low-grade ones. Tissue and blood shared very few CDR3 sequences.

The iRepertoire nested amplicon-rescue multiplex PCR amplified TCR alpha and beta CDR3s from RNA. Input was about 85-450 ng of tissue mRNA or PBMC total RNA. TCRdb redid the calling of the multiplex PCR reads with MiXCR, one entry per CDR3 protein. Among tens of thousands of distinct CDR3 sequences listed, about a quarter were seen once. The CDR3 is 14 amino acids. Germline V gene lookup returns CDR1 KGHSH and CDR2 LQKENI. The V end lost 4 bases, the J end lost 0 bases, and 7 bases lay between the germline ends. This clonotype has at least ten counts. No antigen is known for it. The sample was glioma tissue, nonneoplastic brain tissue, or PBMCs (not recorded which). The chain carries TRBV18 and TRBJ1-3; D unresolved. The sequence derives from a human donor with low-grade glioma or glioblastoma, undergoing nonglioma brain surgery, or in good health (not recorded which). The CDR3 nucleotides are TGTGCCAGCTCACGATACAGCTCTGGAAACACCATATATTTT. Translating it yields CASSRYSSGNTIYF.